One and the same sample provided the 13 T cell receptor beta chains below, sequenced in a study of siplizumab effects on memory and regulatory T cells. Libraries were prepared by immunoSEQ multiplex PCR; TCRdb keeps only in-frame clonotypes and omits some of them. Of 85,000 to 95,000 clones listed, nearly 95% are singletons. Material for sequencing was non-Treg CD4+ T cells sorted from blood. The receptors derive from a human donor in good health.

The chain recombines TRBV6-4 with TRBJ1-1, with 7 bases matching TRBD1. The CDR3 covers 18 residues. With 0 bases clipped from V and 1 base from J, the junction kept 11 bases outside the gene matches. Germline CDR1 MRHNA, CDR2 SNTAGT. The CDR3 sequence: CASSDSLPIRTGNTEAFF. CDR3 DNA: TGTGCCAGCAGTGACTCGCTCCCTATCCGGACAGGGAACACTGAAGCTTTCTTT.

V is TRBV6-5 and J is TRBJ2-7; 8 bases line up with TRBD1. This CDR3 has 14 residues. Germline V gives CDR1 MNHEY, CDR2 SVGAGI. The J segment lost 6 bases and the V segment lost 7 bases, leaving 11 bases of the junction unmatched. In DNA, the CDR3 is TGTGCCAGCAAACCACCGGGACAGGTCTCCGAGCAGTACTTC. Residues: CASKPPGQVSEQYF.

The chain employs TRBV6-5 and TRBJ1-1; D not certain. Trimming shortened V by 0 bases and J by 0 bases, and 5 bases separated the two germline ends. CDR1 MNHEY and CDR2 SVGAGI come from the germline V gene. The CDR3 extends over 14 amino acids. CDR3 sequence (DNA): TGTGCCAGCAGTTACTCAACGGTGAACACTGAAGCTTTCTTT. As protein: CASSYSTVNTEAFF.

The chain is built from TRBV7-8 and TRBJ1-4, with D unresolved. This CDR3 comprises 15 residues. Germline CDR1 and CDR2: SGHVS and FQNEAQ. V was pared by 1 base and J by 5 bases, with 11 bases between. The CDR3 reads CASSLGGRINEKLFF. CDR3 sequence (DNA): TGTGCCAGCAGCTTAGGAGGCAGGATCAATGAAAAACTGTTTTTT.

The chain uses TRBV6-1 and TRBJ2-7; possibly TRBD1 or TRBD2 for D (5 bases each). V was pared by 4 bases and J by 2 bases, with 12 bases between. In germline, CDR1 is MNHNS, CDR2 SASEGT. This CDR3 comprises 14 residues. This chain's CDR3 is CASSAGTFAYEQYF. The CDR3 DNA reads TGTGCCAGCAGTGCCGGGACCTTCGCCTACGAGCAGTACTTC.

The V gene is TRBV4-1, the J gene TRBJ1-3, with 7 bases lining up with TRBD1. Unmatched junction bases numbered 12, after V lost 4 bases and J lost 3 bases. Germline V gene sequence: CDR1 MGHRA, CDR2 YSYEKL. The CDR3 loop spans 17 amino acids. DNA of the CDR3: TGCGCCAGCAGCCTAGGGATTGGGGACAGATATGGAAACACCATATATTTT. Protein product: CASSLGIGDRYGNTIYF.

The gene calls are TRBV9 and TRBJ1-5; TRBD1 is a possible D gene (5 bases). This CDR3 region has 15 residues. Germline V lookup: CDR1 SGDLS, CDR2 YYNGEE. Trimming stripped 0 bases from V and 2 bases from J, with 9 bases between. CDR3 sequence reads: CASSVEGEGNQPQHF. In nucleotides, the CDR3 is TGTGCCAGCAGCGTAGAAGGGGAGGGCAATCAGCCCCAGCATTTT.

The chain recombines TRBV5-5 with TRBJ2-1; the D call may be TRBD1 or TRBD2 (6 bases each). Germline V lookup: CDR1 SGHKS, CDR2 YYEKEE (reference sequence). The length of the CDR3 is 16 residues. V lost 4 bases and J 7 bases, leaving 21 bases between the germline ends. The DNA of the CDR3 is TGTGCCAGCAGCGATGGGGGGCCTACCCCGGCAAATGAGCAGTTCTTC. Residues: CASSDGGPTPANEQFF.

This sequence joins TRBV2 and TRBJ1-2, with 8 bases that match TRBD1. Germline CDR1 is SNHLY and CDR2 is FYNNEI. Trimming cost V 8 bases and J 4 bases; bases outside gene matches: 6. The CDR3 is 13 amino acids. The CDR3 nucleotides are TGTGCCAGCCAACAGGGGGTGGGCTATGGCTACACCTTC. This encodes CASQQGVGYGYTF.

In nucleotides, the CDR3 is TGCGCCAGCAGCTTGGACAGGAGAGAGACCCAGTACTTC. Translating it yields CASSLDRRETQYF. The rearrangement uses TRBV5-1 and TRBJ2-5, with D perhaps TRBD1 (5 bases). Trimming removed 0 bases from V and 4 bases from J, with 7 bases in between. The CDR3 sequence is 13 residues long. Germline-derived CDR1 and CDR2 are SGHRS and YFSETQ. Based on the CDR3 plus reference TRBV5-1 and TRBJ2-5, the full variable domain is KAGVTQTPRYLIKTRGQQVTLSCSPISGHRSVSWYQQTPGQGLQFLFEYFSETQRNKGNFPGRFSGRQFSNSRSEMNVSTLELGDSALYLCASSLDRRETQYFGPGTRLLVL.

The rearrangement uses TRBV15 and TRBJ2-1; the match to TRBD2 covers 11 bases. This CDR3 region has 15 residues. Germline lookup yields CDR1 LNHNV and CDR2 YYDKDF (reference sequence). V dropped 2 bases and J dropped 8; count of bases not matched to a gene: 5. The CDR3 loop is CATSRRTSGFDEQFF. CDR3 bases: TGTGCCACCAGCAGACGGACTAGCGGGTTCGATGAGCAGTTCTTC.

This chain uses TRBV5-1 with TRBJ2-5; 7 bases are a match to TRBD2. TRBJ2-7 matches the DNA end more closely, so the J call is doubtful. Germline V gene sequence: CDR1 SGHRS, CDR2 YFSETQ. The CDR3 is made up of 14 amino acids. CDR3 nucleotide sequence: TGCGCCAGCAGCCACTCGGGGGGTTCGTACGAGCAGTACTTC. Protein product: CASSHSGGSYEQYF.

The rearrangement uses TRBV7-9 and TRBJ1-2; D is unclear. The CDR3 is made up of 14 amino acids. The V and J ends lost 3 bases and 5 bases respectively, with 13 bases between them. CDR1 and CDR2 (germline): SEHNR, FQNEAQ (reference sequence). The CDR3 spells CASSLPGRVYGYTF. The CDR3 coding sequence is TGTGCCAGCAGCTTGCCCGGACGGGTTTATGGCTACACCTTC. Supplemented by reference TRBV7-9 and TRBJ1-2, the full variable domain reads DTGVSQNPRHKITKRGQNVTFRCDPISEHNRLYWYRQTLGQGPEFLTYFQNEAQLEKSRLLSDRFSAERPKGSFSTLEIQRTEQGDSAMYLCASSLPGRVYGYTFGSGTRLTVV.